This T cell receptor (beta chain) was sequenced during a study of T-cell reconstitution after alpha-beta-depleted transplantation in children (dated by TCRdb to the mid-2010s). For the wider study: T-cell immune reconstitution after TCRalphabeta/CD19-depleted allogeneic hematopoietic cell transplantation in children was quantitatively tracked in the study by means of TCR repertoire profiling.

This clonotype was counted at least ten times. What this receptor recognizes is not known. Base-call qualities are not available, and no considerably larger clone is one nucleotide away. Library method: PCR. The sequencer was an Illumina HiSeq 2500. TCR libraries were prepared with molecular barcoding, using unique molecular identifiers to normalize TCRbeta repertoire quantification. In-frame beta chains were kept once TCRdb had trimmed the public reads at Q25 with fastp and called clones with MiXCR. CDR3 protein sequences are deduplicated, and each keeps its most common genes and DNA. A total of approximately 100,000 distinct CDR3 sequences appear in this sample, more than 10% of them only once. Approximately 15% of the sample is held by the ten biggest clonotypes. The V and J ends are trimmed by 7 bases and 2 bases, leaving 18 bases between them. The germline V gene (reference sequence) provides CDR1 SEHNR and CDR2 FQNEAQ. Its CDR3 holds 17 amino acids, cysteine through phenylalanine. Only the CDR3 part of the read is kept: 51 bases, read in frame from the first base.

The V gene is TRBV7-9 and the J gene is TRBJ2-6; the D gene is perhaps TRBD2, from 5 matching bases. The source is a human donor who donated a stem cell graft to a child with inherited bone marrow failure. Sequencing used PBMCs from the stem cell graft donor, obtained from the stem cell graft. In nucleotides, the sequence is TGTGCCAGCACCCCTGGCTCAACAGCGGCTGGGGCCAACGTCCTGACTTTC. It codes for CASTPGSTAAGANVLTF. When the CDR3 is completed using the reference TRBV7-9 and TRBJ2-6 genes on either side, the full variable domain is DTGVSQNPRHKITKRGQNVTFRCDPISEHNRLYWYRQTLGQGPEFLTYFQNEAQLEKSRLLSDRFSAERPKGSFSTLEIQRTEQGDSAMYLCASTPGSTAAGANVLTFGAGSRLTVL.